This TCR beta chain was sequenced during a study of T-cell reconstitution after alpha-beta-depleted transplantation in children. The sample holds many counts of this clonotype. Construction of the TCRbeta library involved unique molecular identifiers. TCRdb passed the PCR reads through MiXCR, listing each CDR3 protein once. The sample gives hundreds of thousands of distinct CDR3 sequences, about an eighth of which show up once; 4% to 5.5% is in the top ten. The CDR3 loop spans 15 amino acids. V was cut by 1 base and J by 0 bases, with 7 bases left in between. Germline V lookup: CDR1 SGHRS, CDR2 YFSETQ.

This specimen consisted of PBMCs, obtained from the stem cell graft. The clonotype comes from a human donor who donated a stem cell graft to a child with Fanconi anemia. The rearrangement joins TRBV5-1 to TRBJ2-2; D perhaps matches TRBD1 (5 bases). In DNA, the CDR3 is TGCGCCAGCAGCTTGTACAGGACGAACACCGGGGAGCTGTTTTTT. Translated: CASSLYRTNTGELFF.